The rows below give T cell receptor beta chains drawn from one sample of a study of brain T cells in children with intractable seizures. Method: immunoSEQ multiplex PCR; TCRdb's copy keeps in-frame clones and lacks some. Among 7,500 to 10,000 clones, nearly 75% were seen once, and the ten largest hold about 9%. The sample in question was resected brain tissue, obtained at surgery. The receptors originated from a boy under two years old with tuberous sclerosis and intractable seizures. Each CDR3 is given with its conserved first and last residue. The order of the fields is V gene, J gene, clone size, D gene, CDR3 DNA, CDR3 protein. The D gene is left open where the match is weak. Part of the rows lack a size; the others show once, few, many or a class for expanded clones.

TRBV2	TRBJ2-1	.	TRBD1	TGTGCCAGCAGTAAGCTAGGGACAGGCACCTACAATGAGCAGTTCTTC	CASSKLGTGTYNEQFF
TRBV18	TRBJ1-6	.	.	TGTGCCAGCTCACCTCAGGGAGTGAATTCACCCCTCCACTTT	CASSPQGVNSPLHF
TRBV6-4	TRBJ2-1	.	.	TGTGCCAGCACGAGGGAGCAGTTCTTC	CASTREQFF
TRBV11-2	TRBJ2-4	.	TRBD2	TGTGCCAGCAGCTTAGATCGACGGGAGGGCCGGTTAGCCAAAAACATTCAGTACTTC	CASSLDRREGRLAKNIQYF
TRBV9	TRBJ2-7	.	.	TGTGCCAGCAGCGAGGGGACATCCTACGAGCAGTACTTC	CASSEGTSYEQYF
TRBV14	TRBJ1-6	.	.	TGTGCCAGCAGCCAAGATCTGGGGATGGATTCACCCCTCCACTTT	CASSQDLGMDSPLHF
TRBV9	TRBJ2-7	few	.	TGTGCCAGCAGCTCGAAAGCGGGCCCCTACGAGCAGTACTTC	CASSSKAGPYEQYF
TRBV10-3	TRBJ2-5	.	TRBD2	TGTGCCATCAGTGATGGTGCCCGGGGGGGCCGCGAGACCCAGTACTTC	CAISDGARGGRETQYF
TRBV5-4	TRBJ1-5	.	.	TGTGCCAGCATGACGGACACCGCCGCATATAGCAATCAGCCCCAGCATTTT	CASMTDTAAYSNQPQHF
TRBV6-4	TRBJ2-7	few	TRBD1	TGTGCCAGGACGTACGCCCGGGACAGGGTCTACGAGCAGTACTTC	CARTYARDRVYEQYF
TRBV11-3	TRBJ2-5	.	.	TGTGCCAGCAGGTCCCCGGGACGGGAAGAGACCCAGTACTTC	CASRSPGREETQYF
TRBV10-3	TRBJ2-1	few	TRBD2	TGTGCCATCGGGAAAATAGCGGGAGGGGGTAATGAGCAGTTCTTC	CAIGKIAGGGNEQFF
TRBV19	TRBJ1-1	.	TRBD1	TGTGCCAGTAGTATGAGACAGGGGGGATGGAACACTGAAGCTTTCTTT	CASSMRQGGWNTEAFF
TRBV24-1	TRBJ2-5	.	.	TGTGCCACCAGTGAAATTAACCCGGAGGAAGAGACCCAGTACTTC	CATSEINPEEETQYF
TRBV6-2/TRBV6-3	TRBJ2-7	.	.	TGTGCCAGCAGTTACCCCCGGGACCGCTACGAGCAGTACTTC	CASSYPRDRYEQYF
TRBV7-9	TRBJ1-1	large	.	TGTGCCAGCAGCTTAATCATTTCTACTGAAGCTTTCTTT	CASSLIISTEAFF
TRBV4-1	TRBJ1-1	.	TRBD1	TGCGCCAGCAGCCAAGGGACAGGGGGCTTGAACACTGAAGCTTTCTTT	CASSQGTGGLNTEAFF
TRBV11-2	TRBJ1-1	.	.	TGTGCCAGCAGCTTATTCGGGCACACTGAAGCTTTCTTT	CASSLFGHTEAFF
TRBV7-9	TRBJ1-4	.	.	TGTGCCAGCCGGGGGGAAAAACTGTTTTTT	CASRGEKLFF
TRBV7-9	TRBJ1-4	.	.	TGTGCCAGCAGCATTCGACAGTCTAACAAGGGGGAAAAACTGTTTTTT	CASSIRQSNKGEKLFF
TRBV3-1/TRBV3-2	TRBJ2-1	once	TRBD2	TGTGCCAGCAGCTACATACTAGCGGGAGGGGGGGAGCAGTTCTTC	CASSYILAGGGEQFF
TRBV5-6	TRBJ2-1	few	.	TGTGCCAGCAGCTTGGGGACTTTAGGCGAGCAGTTCTTC	CASSLGTLGEQFF
TRBV6-5	TRBJ2-4	.	TRBD1	TGTGCCAGCCGACCGGGACAGGCCAAAAACATTCAGTACTTC	CASRPGQAKNIQYF
TRBV6-6	TRBJ1-2	.	.	TGTGCCACCCTGGACAGCAACTATGGCTACACCTTC	CATLDSNYGYTF
TRBV27	TRBJ1-1	.	.	TGTGCCAGCCAGCTCCCGGGGGGGGGAGACACTGAAGCTTTCTTT	CASQLPGGGDTEAFF
TRBV3-1/TRBV3-2	TRBJ2-1	.	.	TGTGCCAGCAGCCAAGTCACTAGTGGGTTCTACAATGAGCAGTTCTTC	CASSQVTSGFYNEQFF
TRBV7-9	TRBJ2-3	once	.	TGTGCCAGCAGCTTAGTCGGGGGAGGCACAGATACGCAGTATTTT	CASSLVGGGTDTQYF
TRBV9	TRBJ2-2	.	TRBD2	TGTGCCAGCAGCGGGACGGGAGGGATTGACACCGGGGAGCTGTTTTTT	CASSGTGGIDTGELFF
TRBV29-1	TRBJ1-1	once	.	TGCAGCGTTGTGGGGGAGGGGAGGAACACTGAAGCTTTCTTT	CSVVGEGRNTEAFF
TRBV27	TRBJ2-2	.	.	TGTGCCAGCAGTTTAAATAGTAGGTTTTACACCGGGGAGCTGTTTTTT	CASSLNSRFYTGELFF
TRBV18	TRBJ2-7	.	TRBD1	TGTGCCAGCTCAGAGGACAGGGCCTCCTACGAGCAGTACTTC	CASSEDRASYEQYF
TRBV7-2	TRBJ2-7	once	TRBD2	TGTGCCAGCAGCGCCTCGGCGGGAGGCTACGAGCAGTACTTC	CASSASAGGYEQYF
TRBV2	TRBJ1-2	.	.	TGTGCCAGCAGTGGGGAAGGTTTTTTAGCTAACTATGGCTACACCTTC	CASSGEGFLANYGYTF
TRBV7-9	TRBJ1-1	.	.	TGTGCCAGCAGCTGGGACGCTCGGGCTTTCTTT	CASSWDARAFF
TRBV5-1	TRBJ1-5	.	TRBD1	TGCGCCAGCAGCTTGGGGGGACAGCTTGATCAGCCCCAGCATTTT	CASSLGGQLDQPQHF
TRBV29-1	TRBJ1-4	few	.	TGCAGCGTTGGGGGTTCGAATGAAAAACTGTTTTTT	CSVGGSNEKLFF
TRBV2	TRBJ2-7	.	.	TGTGCCAGCAGTGTTGTTGGGGTCCACGAGCAGTACTTC	CASSVVGVHEQYF
TRBV7-8	TRBJ2-7	.	TRBD2	TGTGCCAGCAGCTCCCTAGCGGGAGACGCCTACGAGCAGTACTTC	CASSSLAGDAYEQYF
TRBV6-1	TRBJ1-2	.	.	TGTGCCAGCCGGGAAGTCTATGGCTACACCTTC	CASREVYGYTF
TRBV7-2	TRBJ1-6	.	.	TGTGCCAGCAGCCGCCTTAATTCACCCCTCCACTTT	CASSRLNSPLHF
TRBV11-2	TRBJ1-6	once	.	TGTGCCAGCAGCTTAGGGACAAGGAGCTCCTATAATTCACCCCTCCACTTT	CASSLGTRSSYNSPLHF
TRBV19	TRBJ1-3	.	.	TGTGCCAGTAATACAGGGACTGGGGTTTCAAACACCATATATTTT	CASNTGTGVSNTIYF
TRBV6-6	TRBJ2-2	.	.	TGTGCCATACTAGTTTTTCTGCAGGGCACCGGGGAGCTGTTTTTT	CAILVFLQGTGELFF
TRBV19	TRBJ2-1	.	.	TGTGCCAGTAGTATTCTCGGGACAAGGTCGGGTGAGCAGTTCTTC	CASSILGTRSGEQFF
TRBV28	TRBJ2-5	.	.	TGTGCCAGCAGTTTTGGAGAGACCCAGTACTTC	CASSFGETQYF
TRBV19	TRBJ1-2	.	.	TGTGCCAGTAGTATAAATTTGGAGTGGAGTGGCTACACCTTC	CASSINLEWSGYTF
TRBV6-4	TRBJ2-5	.	TRBD2	TGTGCCAGCAGTGACCCCCGACTAGCGGGGGGCTTCCAAGAGACCCAGTACTTC	CASSDPRLAGGFQETQYF
TRBV12-3/TRBV12-4	TRBJ2-1	.	.	TGTGCCAGCAGTTTTGGGTCGTGGGAGAGGCAGTTCTTC	CASSFGSWERQFF
TRBV2	TRBJ1-1	.	.	TGTGCCAGCAGTGAAGCGATCCGCACTGAAGCTTTCTTT	CASSEAIRTEAFF
TRBV30	TRBJ1-1	.	.	TGTGCCTGGAGCGAGGATTGGGGAGTAGGGAGTGAAGCTTTCTTT	CAWSEDWGVGSEAFF
TRBV29-1	TRBJ2-1	.	TRBD1	TGCAGCGTTTACAGGGGGGTAGCTTACAATGAGCAGTTCTTC	CSVYRGVAYNEQFF
TRBV10-1	TRBJ2-1	.	TRBD2	TGCGCCATCCAGGAGCCGGGACGGGGGGATCTGGGGCAGTTCTTC	CAIQEPGRGDLGQFF